The sequence of this TCR beta chain was determined in a study of blood T cell repertoires in COVID-19. Study-wide background: Acute and convalescent COVID-19 samples came from the United States, Italy and Spain. Nucleic acid was either cDNA or gDNA, and it came from T cells, B-cell-depleted T cells, or PBMCs.

With 6 bases removed from V and 1 base from J, the gap between germline ends came to 13 bases. The CDR3 loop spans 14 amino acids. CDR1 and CDR2 (germline): MDHEN, SYDVKM. Source study methods: Estimation of nucleated cell counts was performed using reference gene primer amplification. Some clones are missing from TCRdb's copy, which holds only in-frame ones; the method was immunoSEQ multiplex PCR. V and J calls and clone size are copied from that table; D and trimming were computed from the DNA. This sample yields 290,000 or so clones, of which approximately 85% are seen a single time; approximately 5% belongs to the top ten.

The J gene is TRBJ2-7, the V gene TRBV28, with unresolved D. The material sequenced was peripheral blood. This receptor was taken from a man aged 45 to 65 with active or convalescent COVID-19. In nucleotides, the CDR3 is TGTGCCAGCAGGGCCGGGTTCCTTTCCTACGAGCAGTACTTC. Translating gives CASRAGFLSYEQYF.